A single sample gave rise to the 2 T cell receptor beta chains below, sequenced in a study of blood T cell repertoires in COVID-19. Sequenced by immunoSEQ multiplex PCR; TCRdb stores in-frame clones only, minus some. The repertoire has approximately 130,000 clones, approximately 77% of them found once; the top ten carry around 20%. The sample comprised peripheral blood. The receptors shown here come from a man older than 75 with acute or convalescent COVID-19.

A remark on this clone: Within the sample, other DNA sequences also encode this same CDR3. J is TRBJ2-3 and V is TRBV5-1; 9 bases fit TRBD1. Germline trimming cut 3 bases from V and 6 bases from J; bases unmatched to any gene: 2. Germline-derived CDR1 and CDR2 are SGHRS and YFSETQ. The CDR3 has 13 residues. The CDR3 sequence: CASSSTGGDTQYF. In DNA form, the CDR3 reads TGCGCCAGCAGCTCGACAGGGGGGGATACGCAGTATTTT.

The V and J genes are TRBV19 and TRBJ1-1, with D hard to call. Trimming pared 3 bases from V and 4 bases from J, leaving 9 bases between. The CDR3 totals 13 residues. Germline CDR1 reads LNHDA; CDR2 reads SQIVND (reference sequence). CDR3 in DNA: TGTGCCAGTAGTATGCCAGGAAGCACTGAAGCTTTCTTT. Translation gives CASSMPGSTEAFF.